The 5 T cell receptor beta chains presented below share a single source sample, sequenced in a study of CD8+ T cells in alopecia areata. Extraction of RNA preceded its reverse transcription into cDNA, which served as the sequencing template. Some clones are missing from TCRdb's copy, which holds only in-frame ones; the method was immunoSEQ multiplex PCR. The top ten clones hold 3% to 3.5% of a sample with more than 95,000 clones, approximately 38% of them seen once. Sequenced input: CD4+ T cells sorted from blood. Receptors originate from a human donor with alopecia areata.

As for this clone: Mismatch with germline at one junction end may stem from a read error. CDR3 sequence reads: CASSWDGLVLF. The CDR3 coding sequence is TGTGCCAGCAGTTGGGACGGCCTGGTGTTATTT. This rearrangement joins TRBV6-6 to TRBJ2-3; tentatively, D is TRBD1 or TRBD2 (5 bases each). CDR3 length: 11 residues. Germline CDR1 reads MNHNY; CDR2 reads SVGAGI (reference sequence).

The chain employs TRBV5-1 and TRBJ1-1, with a tentative D call TRBD1 (5 bases). This CDR3 is 14 amino acids long. Trimming took 0 bases from V and 5 from J, leaving 11 bases between them. The germline V gene has CDR1 SGHRS and CDR2 YFSETQ. CDR3 nucleotides: TGCGCCAGCAGCTTGGGAGGGGCCGAGACTGAAGCTTTCTTT. Its translation: CASSLGGAETEAFF.

CDR3 coding DNA: TGCGCCAGCAGCTTGGGAGGGGATTTCTCCTACGAGCAGTACTTC. Amino acid sequence: CASSLGGDFSYEQYF. V is TRBV5-1 and J is TRBJ2-7, with D perhaps given as TRBD1 or TRBD2 (5 bases each). CDR1 SGHRS and CDR2 YFSETQ come from the germline V gene. Trimming took off 0 bases at V and 0 bases at J, with 10 bases between the two ends. The CDR3 sequence is 15 residues long.

The chain employs TRBV5-6 and TRBJ2-1, with TRBD2 matching over 9 bases. With V trimmed by 4 bases and J by 9 bases, 8 bases remained unmatched. Germline CDR1 is SGHDT and CDR2 is YYEEEE. The CDR3 has 14 amino acids. CDR3 nucleotides: TGTGCCAGCAGCACGGGACTAGCCGTAGGTGAGCAGTTCTTC. Encoded protein: CASSTGLAVGEQFF.

In this sample, this clone turned up a few times. J is TRBJ1-2 and V is TRBV29-1; D might be TRBD1 (5 bases). The V end was cut by 7 bases, the J end by 1 base, with 13 bases between. Germline CDR1 and CDR2: SQVTM and ANQGSEA. The CDR3 extends over 13 amino acids. CDR3 nucleotide sequence: TGCAGCGCCAATGTCGACAGTAACTATGGCTACACCTTC. Its translation is CSANVDSNYGYTF.